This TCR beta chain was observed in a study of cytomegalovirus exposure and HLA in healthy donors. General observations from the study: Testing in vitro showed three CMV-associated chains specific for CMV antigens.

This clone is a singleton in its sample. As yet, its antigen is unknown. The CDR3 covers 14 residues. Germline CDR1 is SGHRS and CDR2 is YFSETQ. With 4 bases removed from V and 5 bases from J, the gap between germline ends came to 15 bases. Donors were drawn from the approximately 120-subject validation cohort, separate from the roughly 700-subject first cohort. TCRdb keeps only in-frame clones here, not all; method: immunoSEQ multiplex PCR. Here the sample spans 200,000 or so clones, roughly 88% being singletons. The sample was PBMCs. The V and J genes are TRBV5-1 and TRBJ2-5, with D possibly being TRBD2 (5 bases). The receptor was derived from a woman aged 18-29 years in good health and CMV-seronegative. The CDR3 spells CASSPGGLPETQYF. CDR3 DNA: TGCGCCAGCAGCCCTGGTGGACTGCCCGAGACCCAGTACTTC.